These T cell receptor beta chains were read from a single sample in a study of beta chain features in type 1 diabetes. TCRdb's copy holds only in-frame clones and misses some; the assay was immunoSEQ multiplex PCR. In the table there are some 26,000 clones, about 71% of which are singletons. Material: stem cell memory CD4+ T cells from blood. The receptors here all came from a woman in her forties with type 1 diabetes. Each CDR3 is given with its conserved first and last residue. D genes are given only for firm matches. Expanded clones get a size class; other rows say once, few or many, or leave the size out.

J gene: TRBJ2-1; V gene: TRBV7-8; clone size: .; D gene: .; CDR3 DNA: TGTGCCAGCAGCTCGCGGGGAAGCTCCTACAATGAGCAGTTCTTC; CDR3 protein: CASSSRGSSYNEQFF
J gene: TRBJ2-1; V gene: TRBV7-2; clone size: few; D gene: TRBD2; CDR3 DNA: TGTGCCAGCAGCTTGGGTAGCGGGATCGGAGGTGAGCAGTTCTTC; CDR3 protein: CASSLGSGIGGEQFF
J gene: TRBJ1-1; V gene: TRBV7-9; clone size: few; D gene: .; CDR3 DNA: TGTGCCAGCCAAGAGGTAGCGAACACTGAAGCTTTCTTT; CDR3 protein: CASQEVANTEAFF
J gene: TRBJ1-1; V gene: TRBV27; clone size: .; D gene: TRBD1; CDR3 DNA: TGTGCCAGCAGGAACGGACAGGGGGCGTTTGCTGAAGCTTTCTTT; CDR3 protein: CASRNGQGAFAEAFF
J gene: TRBJ2-3; V gene: TRBV7-9; clone size: .; D gene: TRBD1; CDR3 DNA: TGTGCCAGCAGTCCGGACAGGGGGTCCGATACGCAGTATTTT; CDR3 protein: CASSPDRGSDTQYF
J gene: TRBJ2-6; V gene: TRBV19; clone size: .; D gene: TRBD1; CDR3 DNA: TGTGCCAGTAGTCCCTGGACAGGGGTCTCTGGGGCCAACGTCCTGACTTTC; CDR3 protein: CASSPWTGVSGANVLTF
J gene: TRBJ2-2; V gene: TRBV5-1; clone size: few; D gene: .; CDR3 DNA: TGCGCCAGCAGCATGGGGGACACAGGGAACACCGGGGAGCTGTTTTTT; CDR3 protein: CASSMGDTGNTGELFF
J gene: TRBJ2-3; V gene: TRBV4-1; clone size: once; D gene: .; CDR3 DNA: TGCGCCAGCAGCCCACTTAGCGCGGGAGATACGCAGTATTTT; CDR3 protein: CASSPLSAGDTQYF
J gene: TRBJ1-1; V gene: TRBV6-6; clone size: .; D gene: .; CDR3 DNA: TGTGCCAGCAGTGGACAGATGAACACTGAAGCTTTCTTT; CDR3 protein: CASSGQMNTEAFF
J gene: TRBJ2-3; V gene: TRBV5-4; clone size: once; D gene: .; CDR3 DNA: TGTGCCAGCAGCCAAGAGACGAACAGACAAGATACGCAGTATTTT; CDR3 protein: CASSQETNRQDTQYF
J gene: TRBJ1-1; V gene: TRBV19; clone size: .; D gene: .; CDR3 DNA: TGTGCCAGTACTAGGGACACCCGGTACACTGAAGCTTTCTTT; CDR3 protein: CASTRDTRYTEAFF
J gene: TRBJ2-1; V gene: TRBV7-2; clone size: .; D gene: TRBD2; CDR3 DNA: TGTGCCAGCAGCTACCTTAGCGGGGGCTCCTACAATGAGCAGTTCTTC; CDR3 protein: CASSYLSGGSYNEQFF
J gene: TRBJ1-4; V gene: TRBV11-2; clone size: .; D gene: TRBD1; CDR3 DNA: TGTGCCAGCAGCTTAACAGGGGGCAGAGGGGAACTGTTTTTT; CDR3 protein: CASSLTGGRGELFF
J gene: TRBJ2-1; V gene: TRBV7-2; clone size: few; D gene: .; CDR3 DNA: TGTGCCAGCAGCTCAAGCCGGGACTCAAATGAGCAGTTCTTC; CDR3 protein: CASSSSRDSNEQFF
J gene: TRBJ1-6; V gene: TRBV4-2; clone size: .; D gene: .; CDR3 DNA: TGTGCCAGCAGCTCCGACCGGGGTGCTTATAATTCACCCCTCCACTTT; CDR3 protein: CASSSDRGAYNSPLHF
J gene: TRBJ1-2; V gene: TRBV7-9; clone size: .; D gene: .; CDR3 DNA: TGTGCCAGCAGCTTAGTCGGTCCTAATGGCTACACCTTC; CDR3 protein: CASSLVGPNGYTF
J gene: TRBJ2-2; V gene: TRBV11-2; clone size: .; D gene: TRBD1; CDR3 DNA: TGTGCCAGCAGCGACAGGGCGAACACCGGGGAGCTGTTTTTT; CDR3 protein: CASSDRANTGELFF
J gene: TRBJ1-1; V gene: TRBV7-9; clone size: .; D gene: .; CDR3 DNA: TGTGCCAGCAGCTTGGGACAGAACACTGAAGCTTTCTTT; CDR3 protein: CASSLGQNTEAFF
J gene: TRBJ2-1; V gene: TRBV28; clone size: few; D gene: TRBD1; CDR3 DNA: TGTGCCAGCAGCCCTAGTGGGACAGCCGAACACGAGCAGTTCTTC; CDR3 protein: CASSPSGTAEHEQFF
J gene: TRBJ1-4; V gene: TRBV7-9; clone size: few; D gene: .; CDR3 DNA: TGTGCCAGCAACTTCGGGGAGGTGGATGAAAAACTGTTTTTT; CDR3 protein: CASNFGEVDEKLFF
J gene: TRBJ2-2; V gene: TRBV12-5; clone size: few; D gene: .; CDR3 DNA: TGTGCTAGTGGTTTGGTAACGGGCGGGGAGCTGTTTTTT; CDR3 protein: CASGLVTGGELFF
J gene: TRBJ2-2; V gene: TRBV2; clone size: .; D gene: TRBD1; CDR3 DNA: TGTGCCAGCAGGGGTACAGGGGATCGCACCACCGGGGAGCTGTTTTTT; CDR3 protein: CASRGTGDRTTGELFF
J gene: TRBJ1-2; V gene: TRBV4-1; clone size: few; D gene: .; CDR3 DNA: TGCGCCAGCAGCCAGGGGCAGGGCTATGGCTACACCTTC; CDR3 protein: CASSQGQGYGYTF
J gene: TRBJ2-7; V gene: TRBV28; clone size: .; D gene: TRBD1; CDR3 DNA: TGTGCCAGCGCATACAGGGGGTACTACGAGCAGTACTTC; CDR3 protein: CASAYRGYYEQYF
J gene: TRBJ1-4; V gene: TRBV13; clone size: .; D gene: .; CDR3 DNA: TGTGCCAGCAGCTTCCGGGGAGGGAATGAAAAACTGTTTTTT; CDR3 protein: CASSFRGGNEKLFF
J gene: TRBJ1-1; V gene: TRBV7-9; clone size: .; D gene: .; CDR3 DNA: TGTGCCAGCAGCTTCTCCCAGGGGTGGGCTGAAGCTTTCTTT; CDR3 protein: CASSFSQGWAEAFF
J gene: TRBJ2-1; V gene: TRBV30; clone size: once; D gene: .; CDR3 DNA: TGTGCCTGGTCCAATAGCGCCAATGAGCAGTTCTTC; CDR3 protein: CAWSNSANEQFF
J gene: TRBJ2-5; V gene: TRBV5-1; clone size: once; D gene: .; CDR3 DNA: TGCGCCAGCAGCTTGGACAGGACCCAGTACTTC; CDR3 protein: CASSLDRTQYF
J gene: TRBJ1-1; V gene: TRBV19; clone size: .; D gene: TRBD1; CDR3 DNA: TGTGCCAGTAGTCTATGGACAGGGGCGGAAACTGAAGCTTTCTTT; CDR3 protein: CASSLWTGAETEAFF
J gene: TRBJ2-3; V gene: TRBV30; clone size: few; D gene: .; CDR3 DNA: TGTGCCTGGAGTGGGGAGGATAGCACAGATACGCAGTATTTT; CDR3 protein: CAWSGEDSTDTQYF
J gene: TRBJ2-7; V gene: TRBV4-1; clone size: .; D gene: .; CDR3 DNA: TGCGCCAGCAGCCAAGGGGCGGGGCAGTCCTACGAGCAGTACTTC; CDR3 protein: CASSQGAGQSYEQYF
J gene: TRBJ2-7; V gene: TRBV19; clone size: .; D gene: TRBD2; CDR3 DNA: TGTGCCAGCTCGACTAGCGGGACCTACGAGCAGTACTTC; CDR3 protein: CASSTSGTYEQYF
J gene: TRBJ2-5; V gene: TRBV7-2; clone size: few; D gene: .; CDR3 DNA: TGTGCCAGCAGCTTCTTGACTAGGAGGGAGACCCAGTACTTC; CDR3 protein: CASSFLTRRETQYF
J gene: TRBJ1-1; V gene: TRBV7-2; clone size: .; D gene: TRBD1; CDR3 DNA: TGTGCCAGCAGCACCCAGGGGGGTGCGGGGACTGAAGCTTTCTTT; CDR3 protein: CASSTQGGAGTEAFF
J gene: TRBJ2-1; V gene: TRBV5-5; clone size: .; D gene: .; CDR3 DNA: TGTGCCAGCAGCTTGTCGAGCGGATCCTACAATGAGCAGTTCTTC; CDR3 protein: CASSLSSGSYNEQFF
J gene: TRBJ1-2; V gene: TRBV4-3; clone size: .; D gene: .; CDR3 DNA: TGCGCCAGCAGCCAAGATACAGGTCGTAACTATGGCTACACCTTC; CDR3 protein: CASSQDTGRNYGYTF
J gene: TRBJ2-3; V gene: TRBV7-2; clone size: once; D gene: .; CDR3 DNA: TGTGCCAGCAGCTTAGAGGGGGGGGTCAACACAGATACGCAGTATTTT; CDR3 protein: CASSLEGGVNTDTQYF
J gene: TRBJ1-2; V gene: TRBV5-1; clone size: .; D gene: TRBD1; CDR3 DNA: TGCGCCAGCAGCCCGGACAGGGGAGACTATGGCTACACCTTC; CDR3 protein: CASSPDRGDYGYTF
J gene: TRBJ1-1; V gene: TRBV9; clone size: .; D gene: .; CDR3 DNA: TGTGCCAGCAGCCCTACTGGGAACACTGAAGCTTTCTTT; CDR3 protein: CASSPTGNTEAFF
J gene: TRBJ2-7; V gene: TRBV7-9; clone size: .; D gene: TRBD2; CDR3 DNA: TGTGCCAGCAGACCTGGGACGGGGGGCGAGCAGTACTTC; CDR3 protein: CASRPGTGGEQYF
J gene: TRBJ2-7; V gene: TRBV6-1; clone size: .; D gene: .; CDR3 DNA: TGTGCCAGCAGTGCACAGAGTTACGAGCAGTACTTC; CDR3 protein: CASSAQSYEQYF
J gene: TRBJ2-2; V gene: TRBV7-3; clone size: .; D gene: .; CDR3 DNA: TGTGCCAGCAGCCCCCCCGGGGTCCCCGGGGAGCTGTTTTTT; CDR3 protein: CASSPPGVPGELFF
J gene: TRBJ1-1; V gene: TRBV6-5; clone size: .; D gene: TRBD1; CDR3 DNA: TGTGCCAGCAGTTGGGGGACAGGCCACCTTCTCACTGAAGCTTTCTTT; CDR3 protein: CASSWGTGHLLTEAFF
J gene: TRBJ1-1; V gene: TRBV7-9; clone size: once; D gene: .; CDR3 DNA: TGTGCCAGCAGCTTTGCGGTGAACACTGAAGCTTTCTTT; CDR3 protein: CASSFAVNTEAFF
J gene: TRBJ2-7; V gene: TRBV10-3; clone size: .; D gene: .; CDR3 DNA: TGTGCCATCAGTGAGCCTCCCTACCGACAGGACGAGCAGTACTTC; CDR3 protein: CAISEPPYRQDEQYF
J gene: TRBJ2-1; V gene: TRBV28; clone size: .; D gene: TRBD2; CDR3 DNA: TGTGCCAGCACCTCCGGGACTAGCGGCCTGGGGGATGAGCAGTTCTTC; CDR3 protein: CASTSGTSGLGDEQFF
J gene: TRBJ2-2; V gene: TRBV6-5; clone size: .; D gene: TRBD1; CDR3 DNA: TGTGCCAGCAGGGACCGGACAGGTAGTGGGGAGCTGTTTTTT; CDR3 protein: CASRDRTGSGELFF
J gene: TRBJ2-7; V gene: TRBV18; clone size: .; D gene: .; CDR3 DNA: TGTGCCAGCTCAACTCAGACAGTATTAAACTTCTACGAGCAGTACTTC; CDR3 protein: CASSTQTVLNFYEQYF
J gene: TRBJ2-1; V gene: TRBV6-1; clone size: .; D gene: TRBD2; CDR3 DNA: TGTGCCAGCGGATCGGGGGGGTTTTTATACAATGAGCAGTTCTTC; CDR3 protein: CASGSGGFLYNEQFF
J gene: TRBJ2-1; V gene: TRBV28; clone size: .; D gene: TRBD2; CDR3 DNA: TGTGCCAGCAGTTCCCCGGGAGGGCCTTACAATGAGCAGTTCTTC; CDR3 protein: CASSSPGGPYNEQFF
J gene: TRBJ1-1; V gene: TRBV6-8; clone size: once; D gene: .; CDR3 DNA: TGTGCCAGCGGGACAAACACTGAAGCTTTCTTT; CDR3 protein: CASGTNTEAFF
J gene: TRBJ2-3; V gene: TRBV7-2; clone size: once; D gene: TRBD1; CDR3 DNA: TGTGCCAGCAGCTTAGGGCAGGGGGCGCCTGATACGCAGTATTTT; CDR3 protein: CASSLGQGAPDTQYF
J gene: TRBJ1-4; V gene: TRBV27; clone size: .; D gene: TRBD1; CDR3 DNA: TGTGCCAGCAGTCCCGGGACAGGGCTCTCCAGGGAACTGTTTTTT; CDR3 protein: CASSPGTGLSRELFF
J gene: TRBJ2-1; V gene: TRBV9; clone size: .; D gene: .; CDR3 DNA: TGTGCCAGCAGCGATCGGGGGTCCCTGGCTGAGCAGTTCTTC; CDR3 protein: CASSDRGSLAEQFF
J gene: TRBJ1-4; V gene: TRBV19; clone size: .; D gene: .; CDR3 DNA: TGTGCCAGTAGTCCAGCAACTAATGAAAAACTGTTTTTT; CDR3 protein: CASSPATNEKLFF